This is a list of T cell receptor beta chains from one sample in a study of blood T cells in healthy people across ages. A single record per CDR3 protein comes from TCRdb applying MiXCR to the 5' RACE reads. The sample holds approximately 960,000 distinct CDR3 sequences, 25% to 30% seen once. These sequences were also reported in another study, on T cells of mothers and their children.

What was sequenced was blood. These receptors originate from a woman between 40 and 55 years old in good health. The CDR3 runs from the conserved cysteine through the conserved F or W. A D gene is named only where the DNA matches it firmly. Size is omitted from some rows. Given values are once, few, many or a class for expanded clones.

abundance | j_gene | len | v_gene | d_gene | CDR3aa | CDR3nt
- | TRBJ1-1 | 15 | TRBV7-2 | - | CASSLAQTANTEAFF | TGTGCCAGCAGCTTAGCACAGACAGCGAACACTGAAGCTTTCTTT
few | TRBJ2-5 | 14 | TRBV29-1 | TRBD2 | CSVVVSGGGETQYF | TGCAGCGTTGTCGTTAGCGGGGGAGGGGAGACCCAGTACTTC
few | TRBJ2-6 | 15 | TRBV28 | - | CASSLEGFGANVLTF | TGTGCCAGCAGTTTAGAGGGGTTCGGGGCCAACGTCCTGACTTTC
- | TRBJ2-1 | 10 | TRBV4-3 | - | CASSRGEQFF | TGCGCCAGCAGCCGGGGTGAGCAGTTCTTC
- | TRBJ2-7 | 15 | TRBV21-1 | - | CASSPGGGKDYEQYF | TGTGCCAGCAGCCCCGGGGGGGGCAAGGACTACGAGCAGTACTTC
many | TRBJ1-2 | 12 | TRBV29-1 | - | CSVEVELYGYTF | TGCAGCGTTGAGGTAGAGCTCTATGGCTACACCTTC
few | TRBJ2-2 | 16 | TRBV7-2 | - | CASKYGRLSNTEELFF | TGTGCCAGCAAGTATGGGCGTCTCTCGAACACCGAGGAGCTGTTTTTT
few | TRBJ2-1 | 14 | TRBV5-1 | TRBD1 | CASSFTGDRDEQFF | TGCGCCAGCAGCTTCACAGGGGATAGGGATGAGCAGTTCTTC
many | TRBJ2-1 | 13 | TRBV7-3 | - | CASSLMGAGEQFF | TGTGCCAGCAGCTTAATGGGGGCGGGTGAGCAGTTCTTC
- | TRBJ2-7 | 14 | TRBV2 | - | CASTSSGALYEQYF | TGTGCCAGCACCTCCTCAGGGGCCCTCTACGAGCAGTACTTC
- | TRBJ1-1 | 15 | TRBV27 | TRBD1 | CASSLSDRGDTEAFF | TGTGCCAGCAGTTTGTCTGACAGGGGAGACACTGAAGCTTTCTTT
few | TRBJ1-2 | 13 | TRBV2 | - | CASNPRGIYGYTF | TGTGCCAGCAATCCAAGGGGAATATATGGCTACACCTTC
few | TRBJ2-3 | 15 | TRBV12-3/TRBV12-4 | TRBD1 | CASTRQGSSTDTQYF | TGTGCCAGCACAAGACAGGGGAGTAGCACAGATACGCAGTATTTT
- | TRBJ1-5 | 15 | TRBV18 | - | CASSQGREGNQPQHF | TGTGCCAGCTCGCAGGGACGGGAAGGTAATCAGCCCCAGCATTTT
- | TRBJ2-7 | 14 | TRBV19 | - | CASKAQRGSYEQYF | TGTGCCAGTAAGGCCCAAAGGGGCTCCTACGAGCAGTACTTC
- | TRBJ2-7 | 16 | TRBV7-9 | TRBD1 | CASSLGGTGYNYEQYF | TGTGCCAGCAGCTTAGGTGGGACAGGTTACAACTACGAGCAGTACTTC
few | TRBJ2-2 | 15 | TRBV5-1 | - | CASSRNPSNTGELFF | TGCGCCAGCAGCCGGAATCCGTCGAACACCGGGGAGCTGTTTTTT
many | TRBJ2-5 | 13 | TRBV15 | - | CATTTAGRETQYF | TGTGCCACCACCACGGCGGGGCGGGAGACCCAGTACTTC
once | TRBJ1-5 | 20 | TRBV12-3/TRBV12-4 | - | CASSLVWDLRTTYSNQPQHF | TGTGCCAGCAGTCTTGTATGGGACTTGAGGACAACCTATAGCAATCAGCCCCAGCATTTT
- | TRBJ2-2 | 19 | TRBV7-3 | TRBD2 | CASSPTARRGGANTGELFF | TGTGCCAGCAGCCCGACGGCGCGGCGGGGGGGCGCGAACACCGGGGAGCTGTTTTTT
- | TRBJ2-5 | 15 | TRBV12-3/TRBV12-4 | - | CASSQTARASYGQYF | TGTGCCAGCAGTCAAACGGCCAGGGCCTCCTACGGGCAGTACTTC
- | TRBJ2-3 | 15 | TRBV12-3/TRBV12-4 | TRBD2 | CASRPGLAGSDAQYF | TGTGCCAGCCGACCGGGACTAGCGGGGTCAGATGCGCAGTATTTT
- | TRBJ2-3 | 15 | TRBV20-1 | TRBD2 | CSASGSGGAVDTQYF | TGCAGTGCTAGTGGCAGCGGGGGGGCAGTAGATACGCAGTATTTT
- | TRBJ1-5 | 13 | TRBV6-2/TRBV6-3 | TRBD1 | CASTGDSNQPQHF | TGTGCCAGCACCGGGGACAGTAATCAGCCCCAGCATTTT
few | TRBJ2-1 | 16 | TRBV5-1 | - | CASSSLGGGTYNEQFF | TGCGCCAGCAGCTCCCTCGGGGGAGGCACCTACAATGAGCAGTTCTTC
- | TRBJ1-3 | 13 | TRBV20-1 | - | CSASSGGGNTIYF | TGCAGTGCTAGCTCGGGTGGAGGAAACACCATATATTTT
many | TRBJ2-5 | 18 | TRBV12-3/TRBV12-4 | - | CASSQDRGLAGRQETQYF | TGTGCCAGCAGTCAAGACAGGGGGTTAGCGGGGCGACAAGAGACCCAGTACTTC
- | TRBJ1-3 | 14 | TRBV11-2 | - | CASSGGYSGNTIYF | TGTGCCAGCAGCGGGGGCTACTCTGGAAACACCATATATTTT
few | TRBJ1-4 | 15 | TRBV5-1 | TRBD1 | CASSTGQGQYEKLFF | TGCGCCAGCAGCACCGGACAGGGACAGTATGAAAAACTGTTTTTT
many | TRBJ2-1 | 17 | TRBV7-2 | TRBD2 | CASSLVGLAGGPNEQFF | TGTGCCAGCAGCTTAGTAGGCCTAGCGGGGGGGCCCAATGAGCAGTTCTTC
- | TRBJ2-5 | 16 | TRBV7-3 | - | CASSLHGSLAPETQYF | TGTGCCAGCAGCTTACACGGGTCCCTCGCCCCAGAGACCCAGTACTTC
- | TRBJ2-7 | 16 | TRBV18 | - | CASSLVEGAMVHEQYF | TGTGCCAGCTCACTGGTTGAGGGAGCAATGGTCCACGAGCAGTACTTC
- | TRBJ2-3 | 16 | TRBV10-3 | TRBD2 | CAISDRGGALTDTQYF | TGTGCCATCAGTGATCGCGGGGGGGCATTGACAGATACGCAGTATTTT
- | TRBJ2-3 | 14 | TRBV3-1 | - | CASSQDLTTDTQYF | TGTGCCAGCAGCCAAGACCTCACCACAGATACGCAGTATTTT
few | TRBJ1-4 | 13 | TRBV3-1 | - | CASSPRRSEKLFF | TGTGCCAGCAGTCCCCGAAGAAGTGAAAAACTGTTTTTT
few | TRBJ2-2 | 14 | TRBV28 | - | CASSLESSPGELFF | TGTGCCAGCAGTTTGGAGTCAAGTCCCGGGGAGCTGTTTTTT
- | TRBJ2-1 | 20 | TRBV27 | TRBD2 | CASQFKGPLAGGSSYNEQFF | TGTGCCAGCCAGTTTAAGGGTCCTCTAGCGGGGGGGAGCTCCTACAATGAGCAGTTCTTC
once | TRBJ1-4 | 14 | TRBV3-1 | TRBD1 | CASSPGQTSEKLFF | TGTGCCAGCAGCCCGGGACAGACTAGTGAAAAACTGTTTTTT
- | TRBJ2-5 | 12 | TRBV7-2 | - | CASSLDSREQYF | TGTGCCAGCAGCTTAGATTCCCGGGAGCAGTACTTC
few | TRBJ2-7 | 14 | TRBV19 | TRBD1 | CASKEGQGFHEQYF | TGTGCCAGTAAGGAGGGACAGGGATTCCACGAGCAGTACTTC
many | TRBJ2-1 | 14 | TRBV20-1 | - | CSASAPSRSNEQFF | TGCAGTGCTAGTGCTCCATCTAGAAGCAATGAGCAGTTCTTC
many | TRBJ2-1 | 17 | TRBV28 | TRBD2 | CARVNSGGDFSYNEQFF | TGTGCCAGGGTCAATAGCGGGGGGGATTTCTCCTACAATGAGCAGTTCTTC